This T cell receptor (beta chain) was identified during a study of spatial heterogeneity in lung cancer. Across the study: After resection, follow-up PBMC samples were sequenced when available, at a median of roughly two years later.

V was cut by 7 bases and J by 10 bases, with 13 bases left in between. Germline V gene lookup returns CDR1 MDHEN and CDR2 SYDVKM. This CDR3 has 11 residues. Described time point: blood at routine non-recurrence follow-up after resection. Whole RNA was taken from tumor, nontumor lung or frozen PBMC; it was then sequenced unsorted. Judged by abundance, this clonotype is medium-sized. TCRdb processed the 5' RACE reads anew with MiXCR; each CDR3 protein has one entry. The data show roughly 18,000 distinct CDR3 sequences, about a fifth seen once. The source of this sequence is a male donor with early-stage non-small cell lung cancer. This chain uses TRBV28 with TRBJ1-2; D not certain. The sequences come from PBMCs, collected at follow-up. The CDR3 sequence: CASTDLTLYTF. The CDR3 DNA reads TGTGCCAGCACCGATCTCACCCTCTACACCTTC.